The 18 T cell receptor beta chains presented below share a single source sample, sequenced in a study of OX40 agonist ivuxolimab in advanced cancers. Data came from immunoSEQ multiplex PCR; TCRdb stores just in-frame clones and leaves some out. In the table there are around 30,000 clones, 82% of which are singletons. The sample consisted of CD4+ or CD8+ T cells sorted from blood, taken in a trial of the OX40 agonist ivuxolimab. The receptors were sampled from an adult with an advanced solid tumor such as melanoma, head and neck, liver or kidney cancer.

The V call is TRBV7-2, the J call TRBJ2-7, with D tentatively TRBD2 (5 bases). Trimming took 5 bases from V and 5 from J, leaving 16 bases between them. This CDR3 spans 14 amino acids. In germline, CDR1 is SGHTA, CDR2 FQGNSA. The CDR3 region is CASSPDWAGDEQYF. The CDR3 DNA reads TGTGCCAGCAGCCCAGACTGGGCCGGGGACGAGCAGTACTTC.

The count of this clone is one. The chain couples TRBV7-3 to TRBJ2-2, with D possibly matching TRBD1 (6 bases). The V and J ends lost 4 bases and 3 bases respectively, with 9 bases between them. Germline lookup yields CDR1 SGHTA and CDR2 FQGTGA. The CDR3 extends over 14 amino acids. The CDR3 DNA is TGTGCCAGCAGCTCGACAGGATACACCGGGGAGCTGTTTTTT. Its translation: CASSSTGYTGELFF.

This chain connects TRBV7-9 to TRBJ1-5, with D unresolved. The CDR3 has 13 amino acids. V shed 3 bases and J shed 6 bases, with 9 bases lying between them. Germline CDR1 is SEHNR and CDR2 is FQNEAQ (reference sequence). The CDR3 DNA follows: TGTGCCAGCAGCTTTTCCGACATTCAGCCCCAGCATTTT. It translates to CASSFSDIQPQHF.

This clone was seen a few times. V usage is TRBV7-2 and J usage is TRBJ2-7; D may be TRBD1 or TRBD2 (6 bases each). The length of the CDR3 is 14 residues. The germline V and J ends were trimmed by 6 bases and 5 bases, with 17 bases remaining between them. Per germline, CDR1 SGHTA and CDR2 FQGNSA. CDR3 nucleotide sequence: TGTGCCAGCAGGTTGTCCCCGGGGGCAGACGAGCAGTACTTC. It is translated as CASRLSPGADEQYF.

The chain links TRBV14 to TRBJ2-1; TRBD1 matches 8 bases. This CDR3 is 17 amino acids long. Germline CDR1 and CDR2: SGHDN and FVKESK. Trimming took 0 bases from V and 1 from J; bases not matched to a gene: 5. The CDR3 here is CASSQDPGQGSYNEQFF. The CDR3, as DNA: TGTGCCAGCAGCCAAGATCCCGGACAGGGTTCCTACAATGAGCAGTTCTTC.

This clone was picked up a small number of times. The chain recombines TRBV27 with TRBJ2-1, with 7 bases identical to TRBD2. CDR1 MNHEY and CDR2 SMNVEV come from the germline V gene (reference sequence). CDR3 length equals 15 residues. The V gene end was trimmed by 5 bases and the J gene end by 5 bases; junction bases not matched to a gene: 9. This CDR3 reads CASSPRTSTNNEQFF. CDR3 nucleotide sequence: TGTGCCAGCAGTCCTCGGACTAGTACCAACAATGAGCAGTTCTTC.

The chain joins TRBV9 to TRBJ2-3, with D maybe TRBD1 (6 bases). Germline V gene sequence: CDR1 SGDLS, CDR2 YYNGEE. The V end lost 0 bases, the J end lost 0 bases, and 8 bases lay between the germline ends. CDR3 length equals 15 residues. The CDR3 DNA is TGTGCCAGCAGCGTAGCACAGGGAAGCACAGATACGCAGTATTTT. It specifies CASSVAQGSTDTQYF.

V gene TRBV5-8 combines with J gene TRBJ2-1; 13 bases fit TRBD2. V trimming: 4 bases; J trimming: 4 bases; junction bases outside the gene matches: 5. This CDR3 is built from 16 residues. Germline loops: CDR1 SGHTS, CDR2 YDEGEE. The CDR3 loop is CASSMGLAGRYNEQFF. In nucleotides, the CDR3 is TGTGCCAGCAGCATGGGACTAGCGGGAAGATACAATGAGCAGTTCTTC. Drawing the rest from reference TRBV5-8 and TRBJ2-1, the complete variable domain is EAGVTQSPTHLIKTRGQQATLRCSPISGHTSVYWYQQALGLGLQFLLWYDEGEERNRGNFPPRFSGRQFPNYSSELNVNALELEDSALYLCASSMGLAGRYNEQFFGPGTRLTVL.

The chain couples TRBV6-6 to TRBJ2-5; 12 bases fit TRBD2. J gave up 1 base and V 4 bases, and 4 bases lay outside the gene matches. Germline CDR1 and CDR2: MNHNY and SVGAGI (reference sequence). The length of the CDR3 is 16 residues. The CDR3 sequence is CASSFPTSGGQETQYF. The CDR3 coding sequence is TGTGCCAGCAGTTTCCCGACTAGCGGGGGCCAAGAGACCCAGTACTTC.

The chain combines TRBV29-1 with TRBJ2-1; the D gene could be TRBD1 or TRBD2 (5 bases each). The V and J ends lost 1 base and 6 bases respectively, with 13 bases between them. The CDR3 totals 14 residues. The germline gives CDR1 SQVTM, CDR2 ANQGSEA. The CDR3 DNA is TGCAGCGTTGAAGTTGGAGGCAGGGCCAATGAGCAGTTCTTC. Its translation is CSVEVGGRANEQFF.

The chain uses TRBV7-2 and TRBJ1-4, with a possible D match to TRBD1 (5 bases). This CDR3 has 17 amino acids. Germline values: CDR1 SGHTA, CDR2 FQGNSA. Trimming took off 5 bases at V and 3 bases at J, with 19 bases between the two ends. The CDR3 sequence is CASSPTGGGRANEKLFF. CDR3 nucleotides: TGTGCCAGCAGCCCAACCGGGGGAGGGAGGGCTAATGAAAAACTGTTTTTT.

V usage is TRBV12-1 and J usage is TRBJ2-1. TRBV12-1 is termed a pseudogene. This CDR3 comprises 17 residues. The CDR3 region has the DNA TGTGCCAGCAGCTTTGGTTCGAACGGGGCCCCTCCGAATGAGCAGTTCTTC. It codes for CASSFGSNGAPPNEQFF.

The chain couples TRBV25-1 to TRBJ1-1; D gene ambiguous. Per germline, CDR1 MGHDK and CDR2 SYGVNS. The CDR3 consists of 15 residues. The V and J ends lost 6 bases and 1 base respectively, with 15 bases between them. The DNA of the CDR3 is TGTGCCAGCAGCCGGACTTTACAGACGAACACTGAAGCTTTCTTT. Translating gives CASSRTLQTNTEAFF. Filled out from reference TRBV25-1 and TRBJ1-1, the complete variable domain reads EADIYQTPRYLVIGTGKKITLECSQTMGHDKMYWYQQDPGMELHLIHYSYGVNSTEKGDLSSESTVSRIRTEHFPLTLESARPSHTSQYLCASSRTLQTNTEAFFGQGTRLTVV.

The rearrangement links TRBV18 to TRBJ1-2; unclear D gene. Germline loops: CDR1 KGHSH, CDR2 LQKENI. V lost 3 bases and J 4 bases, leaving 12 bases between the germline ends. CDR3 length: 14 residues. The CDR3 spells CASSPGKSGYGYTF. The CDR3 region has the DNA TGTGCCAGCTCACCTGGGAAATCAGGCTATGGCTACACCTTC.

This sequence joins TRBV6-1 and TRBJ1-2; D is perhaps TRBD1 (5 bases). Trimming left V 0 bases short and J 6 bases short, with 11 bases between. CDR3 size: 14 residues. The germline gives CDR1 MNHNS, CDR2 SASEGT. The DNA of the CDR3 is TGTGCCAGCAGTGAAGCGCTTCGGGGGGATGGCTACACCTTC. Translated: CASSEALRGDGYTF.

The chain has TRBV5-1 and TRBJ1-6; maybe TRBD1 (5 bases). Between the trimmed V and J ends, which lost 1 base and 7 bases, there was a span of 12 bases. Germline V gene data show CDR1 as SGHRS and CDR2 as YFSETQ. The CDR3 has 15 residues. The CDR3 sequence: CASSLSRGANSPLHF. The CDR3 bases are TGCGCCAGCAGCTTGTCTCGGGGCGCGAATTCACCCCTCCACTTT.

This chain connects TRBV6-5 to TRBJ2-2; D is possibly TRBD1 or TRBD2 (5 bases each). CDR3 length: 14 residues. V lost 6 bases and J lost 7, with 15 bases in between. Germline CDR1 MNHEY, CDR2 SVGAGI. CDR3 region: CASSLNGAGGELFF. CDR3 DNA: TGTGCCAGCAGCCTAAACGGGGCTGGCGGGGAGCTGTTTTTT.

The V call is TRBV7-3, the J call TRBJ2-1; 9 bases map to TRBD2. Unmatched junction bases numbered 8, after V lost 5 bases and J lost 6 bases. The V gene's germline CDR1 is SGHTA and CDR2 FQGTGA. CDR3 length: 15 amino acids. CDR3 DNA sequence: TGTGCCAGCAGCCCCCTAAGCGGGGGGTCCAATGAGCAGTTCTTC. Amino acids: CASSPLSGGSNEQFF. Complete variable domain (other parts from reference TRBV7-3 and TRBJ2-1): GAGVSQTPSNKVTEKGKYVELRCDPISGHTALYWYRQSLGQGPEFLIYFQGTGAADDSGLPNDRFFAVRPEGSVSTLKIQRTERGDSAVYLCASSPLSGGSNEQFFGPGTRLTVL.